This T cell receptor (beta chain) was obtained from a study of HIV-infected children after antiretroviral therapy interruption. Study-level background: Weeks 0, 12, interruption end (24 or 48), and about 3 years post-study gave interruption-arm samples.

The TCR library was built from RNA with a 3' RACE protocol and unique molecular identifiers. Via MiXCR, TCRdb re-called the 3' RACE reads, giving one row per CDR3 protein. The sample holds about 50,000 distinct CDR3 sequences, 4.3% seen once. The CDR3 totals 12 residues. The V gene lost 2 bases and the J gene lost 2 bases, with 4 bases spanning the gap. Germline V CDR1 and CDR2: DFQATT, SNEGSKA (reference sequence). Treatment denoted: PENTA 11 planned treatment interruption arm or continuous ART arm. This clonotype was observed at least ten times. Sample: CD45RA+ CD4+ T cells from PBMCs, pooled from several time points, taken from a donor given antiretroviral therapy, either interrupted or continuous. Regarding subset: naive CD4+ CD45RA+ CD45RO- T cells. This TCR was recovered from a pool of human donors with HIV. The chain joins TRBV20-1 to TRBJ2-1; D unclear. The CDR3 sequence is CSARITYNEQFF. The CDR3 DNA is TGCAGTGCTAGAATCACCTACAATGAGCAGTTCTTC.